This T cell receptor (beta chain) emerged from a study of T-cell reconstitution after alpha-beta-depleted transplantation in children. Of note for this clonotype: Its target is unknown.

Unique molecular identifiers tagged the TCRbeta library. TCRdb ran MiXCR on the PCR reads and lists one entry per CDR3 protein. The sample lists around 500,000 distinct CDR3 sequences, roughly 24% occurring once. Study-level results: At around two months after transplant, the alpha-beta T cells were reportedly derived from several hundred expanded clones that came from non-depleted graft cells. Surviving recipient T cells and intrathymic progenitors accounted for some patients' high TCRbeta diversity at day 60. The authors attributed T-cell counts and diversity one year after transplant mostly to newly produced T cells.

This CDR3 has 16 residues. Unmatched junction bases numbered 15, after V lost 0 bases and J lost 13 bases. Per the germline V gene, CDR1 is DFQATT and CDR2 is SNEGSKA (reference sequence). The rearrangement uses TRBV20-1 and TRBJ1-6, with TRBD1 matching 7 bases. Sequencing used PBMCs, mostly from graft donor cells, obtained 360 days after TCRalphabeta/CD19-depleted stem cell transplant. This receptor was obtained from a boy under two years old who had a stem cell transplant for acute myeloid leukemia, so the T cells may come from the graft donor. CDR3 loop: CSARESGGTVSGPLHF. The CDR3 region has the DNA TGCAGTGCTAGAGAGAGTGGAGGGACAGTCAGCGGTCCCCTCCACTTT.